These 25 T cell receptor beta chains were all obtained from the same sample, sequenced in a study of blood T cell repertoires in COVID-19. The protocol was immunoSEQ multiplex PCR, while the TCRdb copy is restricted to in-frame clones and leaves out a portion. The repertoire includes 30,000 to 40,000 clones, approximately 86% of them detected once, and 4.5% to 6.5% sits in the top ten. The sample taken for sequencing was peripheral blood. These TCRs come from a woman of 80 years or more with active or convalescent COVID-19.

This chain's CDR3 is CASNLRLAGGVEQFF. The CDR3 DNA is TGTGCCAGCAACCTCCGACTAGCGGGAGGGGTTGAGCAGTTCTTC. The chain recombines TRBV5-5 with TRBJ2-1, with 14 nucleotides matching TRBD2. The ends lost 6 bases at V and 9 bases at J; junction bases unmatched: 8. The CDR3 totals 15 residues. The germline gives CDR1 SGHKS, CDR2 YYEKEE (reference sequence).

The J gene is TRBJ1-2, the V gene TRBV6-2 or TRBV6-3, with TRBD1 matching over 8 bases. CDR1 is MNHEY and CDR2 is SVGEGT in the germline V gene. There are 15 residues in the CDR3. J gave up 6 bases and V 3 bases, and 9 bases lay outside the gene matches. The CDR3 DNA reads as TGTGCCAGCAGTTATTCGGCAGGGGGCCTGAATGGCTACACCTTC. It codes for CASSYSAGGLNGYTF.

The rearrangement uses TRBV6-6 and TRBJ2-7, with 9 bases fitting TRBD2. After removal of 6 bases from V and 5 bases from J, the junction contained 8 bases not matched to a gene. The V gene's germline CDR1 is MNHNY and CDR2 SVGAGI (reference sequence). CDR3 length equals 14 residues. CDR3 region: CASSPTSGSHEQYF. The CDR3 DNA follows: TGTGCCAGCAGCCCGACTAGCGGTAGTCACGAGCAGTACTTC.

The rearrangement joins TRBV27 to TRBJ2-3; TRBD2 matches 7 bases. The CDR3 totals 16 residues. Trimming cost V 4 bases and J 0 bases; bases outside gene matches: 7. Germline V gives CDR1 MNHEY, CDR2 SMNVEV (reference sequence). In DNA, the CDR3 is TGTGCCAGCAGTTGGGGGAGGGCATCTAGCACAGATACGCAGTATTTT. Its protein product is CASSWGRASSTDTQYF.

The chain combines TRBV6-2 or TRBV6-3 with TRBJ2-4; possible D gene TRBD2, 5 bases. This CDR3 has 13 amino acids. Germline V gene lookup returns CDR1 MNHEY and CDR2 SVGEGT. With 5 bases removed from V and 0 bases from J, the gap between germline ends came to 5 bases. In DNA form, the CDR3 reads TGTGCCAGCAGTAGCGGAGCCAAAAACATTCAGTACTTC. Its translation is CASSSGAKNIQYF.

This rearrangement joins TRBV10-3 to TRBJ1-2; D ambiguous. Germline CDR1 and CDR2: ENHRY and SYGVKD. The CDR3 covers 13 residues. V dropped 8 bases and J dropped 2 bases, with 12 bases sitting between them. The DNA of the CDR3 is TGTGCCATCGGACGGACTCAAAACTATGGCTACACCTTC. Protein sequence: CAIGRTQNYGYTF.

The V gene is TRBV21-1, the J gene TRBJ2-7; TRBD2 is the table's D call and was not checked against the DNA. TRBV21-1 is a listed pseudogene. This CDR3 is 17 amino acids long. The CDR3 DNA follows: TGTGCCAGCAGCAAAACAGGACTAGCGGGGCTCTCCTACGAGCAGTACTTC. This encodes CASSKTGLAGLSYEQYF.

This sequence joins TRBV5-8 and TRBJ2-1; 9 positions match TRBD2. Per germline, CDR1 SGHTS and CDR2 YDEGEE. This CDR3 region has 17 residues. The V segment lost 2 bases and the J segment 9 bases; nucleotides outside the gene matches: 15. CDR3 protein: CASSFPLSGRRASEQFF. As DNA, the CDR3 is TGTGCCAGCAGCTTCCCTCTGAGCGGGAGGCGGGCGAGTGAGCAGTTCTTC.

V usage is TRBV2 and J usage is TRBJ2-3, with D hard to call. Germline V gene sequence: CDR1 SNHLY, CDR2 FYNNEI. This CDR3 is built from 12 residues. The V end was cut by 6 bases, the J end by 3 bases, with 7 bases between. CDR3: CASREMTDTQYF. CDR3 DNA sequence: TGTGCCAGCAGAGAGATGACAGATACGCAGTATTTT.

The chain is built from TRBV19 and TRBJ2-1; TRBD1 aligns across 7 bases. There are 13 residues in the CDR3. With 4 bases clipped from V and 4 bases from J, the junction kept 1 base outside the gene matches. CDR1 and CDR2 from the germline V gene are LNHDA and SQIVND (reference sequence). CDR3 nucleotides: TGTGCCAGTAGTACGACAGGGTACAATGAGCAGTTCTTC. Translating it yields CASSTTGYNEQFF.

As to this clone: The junction differs from germline at one of its ends, possibly a read error. CDR3 protein: CASTQGGRLFSGNTIYF. DNA of the CDR3: TGTGCCAGCACCCAAGGGGGCAGACTCTTCTCTGGAAACACCATATATTTT. The chain couples TRBV3-1 (or the pseudogene TRBV3-2) to TRBJ1-3; TRBD1 aligns across 7 bases. CDR3 size: 17 residues. Germline V gene sequence: CDR1 LGHDT, CDR2 YNNKEL (reference sequence).

The chain carries TRBV12-3 or TRBV12-4 and TRBJ1-1; 8 bases are a match to TRBD1. Trimming cost V 6 bases and J 8 bases; bases outside gene matches: 8. The CDR3 runs 13 residues. This CDR3 is CASSVSGGREAFF. CDR3 DNA sequence: TGTGCCAGCAGCGTTTCAGGGGGCCGCGAAGCTTTCTTT.

The chain couples TRBV28 to TRBJ2-4; maybe TRBD2 (6 bases). The CDR3 covers 15 residues. V lost 5 bases to trimming and J lost 0 bases, with 11 bases between them. In germline, CDR1 is MDHEN, CDR2 SYDVKM. The CDR3 sequence: CASSTSGVAKNIQYF. The DNA of the CDR3 is TGTGCCAGCAGTACCTCGGGGGTAGCCAAAAACATTCAGTACTTC.

The chain employs TRBV7-2 and TRBJ2-7, with 10 bases lining up with TRBD2. V lost 3 bases and J lost 1; bases outside the gene matches: 3. The V gene's germline CDR1 is SGHTA and CDR2 FQGNSA. CDR3 size: 15 residues. CDR3 coding DNA: TGTGCCAGCAGCTTTCTAGCGGGAGATTCCTACGAGCAGTACTTC. Its protein product is CASSFLAGDSYEQYF.

The chain has TRBV9 and TRBJ1-1; possibly TRBD1 for D (5 bases). Trimming left V 2 bases short and J 3 bases short, with 8 bases between. From germline, CDR1 is SGDLS and CDR2 YYNGEE. This CDR3 is built from 13 residues. In DNA, the CDR3 is TGTGCCAGCAGCGTCAGGGCGGACACTGAAGCTTTCTTT. Translating it yields CASSVRADTEAFF.

The chain recombines TRBV15 with TRBJ1-4; weak D call: TRBD1 (5 bases). CDR1 and CDR2 (germline): LNHNV, YYDKDF (reference sequence). The CDR3 consists of 15 residues. Trimming left V 0 bases short and J 13 bases short, with 18 bases between. The CDR3 here is CATSRDSPQDWGLFF. The CDR3 coding sequence is TGTGCCACCAGCAGAGATTCCCCACAGGATTGGGGACTGTTTTTT.

This chain links TRBV19 with TRBJ2-7, with a tentative D call TRBD2 (6 bases). This CDR3 region has 15 residues. The ends were cut back, 6 bases at V and 4 bases at J, with 19 bases in the middle. Germline assignment: CDR1 LNHDA and CDR2 SQIVND (reference sequence). CDR3 coding DNA: TGTGCCAGTAGCTCCCCAGCGGGTGGGGTTTACGAGCAGTACTTC. Amino acid sequence: CASSSPAGGVYEQYF.

V and J are TRBV7-3 and TRBJ2-6; 10 bases are shared with TRBD2. The V gene end was trimmed by 5 bases and the J gene end by 1 base; junction bases not matched to a gene: 8. CDR3 length equals 18 residues. Germline V gene lookup returns CDR1 SGHTA and CDR2 FQGTGA. The CDR3 sequence is CASSQGLAGVSGANVLTF. The CDR3 bases are TGTGCCAGCAGCCAGGGGCTAGCGGGAGTATCTGGGGCCAACGTCCTGACTTTC.

The chain couples TRBV24-1 to TRBJ1-2; D gene uncertain. The germline V gene encodes CDR1 KGHDR and CDR2 SFDVKD. This CDR3 contains 13 residues. The V end was cut by 1 base, the J end by 4 bases, with 6 bases between. CDR3 region: CATSDFQFYGYTF. CDR3 sequence (DNA): TGTGCCACCAGTGATTTTCAGTTCTATGGCTACACCTTC.

This chain uses TRBV7-3 with TRBJ2-1; 7 nucleotides line up with TRBD1. This CDR3 is built from 14 residues. Germline V gene lookup returns CDR1 SGHTA and CDR2 FQGTGA. Trimming took 4 bases from V and 5 from J; bases not matched to a gene: 5. CDR3 sequence: CASSSLDRNNEQFF. The CDR3 nucleotides are TGTGCCAGCAGCTCCCTGGACAGGAACAATGAGCAGTTCTTC. Full variable domain (missing parts from reference TRBV7-3 and TRBJ2-1): GAGVSQTPSNKVTEKGKYVELRCDPISGHTALYWYRQSLGQGPEFLIYFQGTGAADDSGLPNDRFFAVRPEGSVSTLKIQRTERGDSAVYLCASSSLDRNNEQFFGPGTRLTVL.

This rearrangement joins TRBV5-1 to TRBJ2-1; no definite D call. There are 14 residues in the CDR3. In germline, CDR1 is SGHRS, CDR2 YFSETQ. V lost 1 base and J lost 3, with 8 bases in between. CDR3 sequence reads: CASSLIENYNEQFF. Written as DNA, the CDR3 is TGCGCCAGCAGCTTGATTGAGAACTACAATGAGCAGTTCTTC.

The rearrangement uses TRBV13 and TRBJ2-1, with D tentatively TRBD1 (5 bases). CDR1 is PRHDT and CDR2 is FYEKMQ in the germline V gene (reference sequence). The CDR3 has 16 amino acids. Trimming shortened V by 1 base and J by 0 bases, and 10 bases separated the two germline ends. The DNA for the CDR3 is TGTGCCAGCAGCTTAGATACAGGACGCTCCTACAATGAGCAGTTCTTC. It specifies CASSLDTGRSYNEQFF.

The V and J genes are TRBV4-3 and TRBJ2-1; 12 nucleotides match TRBD1. Germline lookup yields CDR1 LGHNA and CDR2 YSLEER. There are 18 residues in the CDR3. V dropped 1 base and J dropped 7; count of bases not matched to a gene: 11. The CDR3 bases are TGCGCCAGCAGCCAAGCCGCTCCGGGACAGGGGGCGAGGAATGAGCAGTTCTTC. Amino acids: CASSQAAPGQGARNEQFF.

The chain has TRBV5-4 and TRBJ2-2, with no clear D. V was cut by 6 bases and J by 3 bases, with 12 bases left in between. Germline V lookup: CDR1 SGHNT, CDR2 YYREEE (reference sequence). The CDR3 spans 14 residues. The CDR3 region has the DNA TGTGCCAGCACCGCCAGTATCCACACCGGGGAGCTGTTTTTT. Translating gives CASTASIHTGELFF.

This chain joins TRBV3-1 (or the pseudogene TRBV3-2) and TRBJ2-3; TRBD2 aligns across 9 bases. J lost 0 bases, V lost 4 bases, and 8 bases had no gene match. The CDR3 is 17 residues long. Germline V gene lookup returns CDR1 LGHDT and CDR2 YNNKEL (reference sequence). CDR3 bases: TGTGCCAGCAGCCGACGGCAGGGGACTAGCAGCACAGATACGCAGTATTTT. This sequence encodes CASSRRQGTSSTDTQYF.